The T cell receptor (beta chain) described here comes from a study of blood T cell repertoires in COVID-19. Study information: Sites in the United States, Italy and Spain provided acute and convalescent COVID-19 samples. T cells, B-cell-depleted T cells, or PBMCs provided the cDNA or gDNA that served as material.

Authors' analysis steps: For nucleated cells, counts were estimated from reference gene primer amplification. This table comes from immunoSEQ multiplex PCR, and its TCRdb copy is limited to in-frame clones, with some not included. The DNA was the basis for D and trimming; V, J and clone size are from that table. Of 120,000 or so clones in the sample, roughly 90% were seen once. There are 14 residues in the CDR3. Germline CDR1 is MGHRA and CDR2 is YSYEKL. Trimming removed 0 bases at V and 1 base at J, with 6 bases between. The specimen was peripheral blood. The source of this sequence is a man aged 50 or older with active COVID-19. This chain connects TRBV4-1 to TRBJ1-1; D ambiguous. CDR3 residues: CASSQDRSNTEAFF. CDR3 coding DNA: TGCGCCAGCAGCCAAGACCGGTCGAACACTGAAGCTTTCTTT.